This paragraph covers one T cell receptor beta chain sequence. The clone's antigen remains unknown. Per-base quality was not reported, and no clone a single base away is much larger than it. The CDR3 regions of human TCRbeta chains were analyzed by immunosequencing. Per the source publication's procedure: Repertoire TCRs were matched against a reference library of SARS-CoV-2-specific TCRs generated with the MIRA antigen-specificity platform. Breadth meant the fraction of unique TCRs that were SARS-CoV-2-associated, whereas depth meant the fraction of total T cells that were SARS-CoV-2-associated. Using the MIRA data, each spike-specific TCR was assigned both to the spike region to which the TCR was reactive and to a CD4 or CD8 class. Log10-transformed breadth and depth values were compared by one-way ANOVA with Sidak's multiple comparisons tests. TCRdb limited this immuneACCESS table to in-frame rearrangements with V and J called. A share of clones is missing; checked studies link under half to unresolved V genes, and the rest is unexplained. V, J and clone size derive from that table, while D and trimming were established from the DNA sequence. This sample comprises roughly 130,000 clones, roughly 90% of them detected only once. Approximately 2.8% of the sample is in the top ten clones.

The cysteine opens and the phenylalanine closes a CDR3 of 17 amino acids. Just CDR3 DNA is preserved here, 51 bases in frame from base 1. Based on the germline V gene (reference sequence), the CDR1 and CDR2 sequences are LNHDA and SQIVND. V is trimmed back by 5 bases and J by 2 bases, and the junction contains 11 bases that no gene match accounts for. This sample is part of a study of T cell responses to AZD1222 COVID-19 vaccine (dated by TCRdb to the early 2020s). About the investigation overall: Because spike-specific TCR depth and breadth did not differ between the two schedules, AZD1222 recipients who got a second dose at roughly 4 weeks were pooled with those who got a second dose at roughly 12 weeks. Trial participants were enrolled into age subgroups of 18-55, 56-69 and 70-plus years, which contained 148, 28 and 57 TCR-sequenced participants, respectively. A total of about 230 trial participants underwent TCR sequencing, of whom 207 received two doses of AZD1222 and some 26 received two doses of the MenACWY control vaccine. Results the study describes overall, beyond this receptor: The vaccine-associated CD4 TCRs covered the entire spike protein, and the dominant responses fell in regions 160-218 and 743-854. Because no samples from the day 14 peak response were available, repertoires could be characterized only after the peak T cell response. The 56-69-year group was small, and its depth increase did not reach significance, likely because of low power. Conclusions about previously exposed vaccinees were limited because only six or seven AZD1222 recipients were SARS-CoV-2 seropositive at baseline. Participants were mostly white British and included more females than males, and it was suggested by the authors that clonal diversity may have been underestimated. After two AZD1222 doses, spike-specific TCR breadth and depth were significantly higher than at day 0 and than in MenACWY recipients. Reportedly, close to half of the unique spike-specific TCRs recognized epitopes lying outside the regions that are mutated in the B.1.351 and B.1.1.7 variants.

Per the publication, the time point label means: baseline before first vaccination. Samples from vaccinated people were obtained from the UK trials COV001 and COV002, which included a single-blind randomized controlled phase 2/3 trial of AZD1222 (ChAdOx1 nCoV-19) in healthy adults. For TCRbeta chain sequencing, PBMC samples were collected from trial participants at day 0 and at day 28 after the second dose. Specimen: peripheral blood, collected on day 0 of AZD1222 vaccination. Recombination connected TRBV19 to TRBJ2-4, with 8 junctional bases fitting TRBD2. The receptor comes from an adult in good health. The CDR3 protein sequence reads: CASSALGGGFTKNIQYF. At the DNA level, the sequence is TGTGCCAGTAGTGCCCTCGGGGGGGGCTTTACCAAAAACATTCAGTACTTC.